One sample yielded the 28 T cell receptor beta chains listed below, sequenced in a study of glioma-infiltrating T cells. Using RNA template, CDR3s of TCR alpha and beta were amplified with iRepertoire arm-PCR. MiXCR, applied by TCRdb to the multiplex PCR reads, yields one record per CDR3 protein. The sample includes 110,000 or so distinct CDR3 sequences, 20% to 25% of them seen just once. Sequencing was carried out using glioma tissue, nonneoplastic brain tissue, or PBMCs (not recorded which). Receptors were obtained from a human donor with low-grade glioma or glioblastoma, undergoing nonglioma brain surgery, or in good health (not recorded which).

Turning to this clonotype: It may be a read error: a sequence one base away is much more abundant. The CDR3 DNA is TGCGCCAGCAGCCAAGAACGGGAGAAGGGGGATGCGCAGTATTTT. This translates into CASSQEREKGDAQYF. The rearrangement links TRBV4-1 to TRBJ2-3, with D perhaps matching TRBD1 or TRBD2 (6 bases each). The germline V gene has CDR1 MGHRA and CDR2 YSYEKL. The CDR3 runs to 15 residues. Trimming shortened V by 0 bases and J by 10 bases, and 17 bases separated the two germline ends.

For this clonotype: A much larger clone lies a single base off, so this may be a read error. The rearrangement uses TRBV9 and TRBJ1-5, with TRBD1 identical over 7 bases. Germline V gene data show CDR1 as SGDLS and CDR2 as YYNGEE. The CDR3 is 18 amino acids. The CDR3 sequence is CASSVTGTAADSNKPQHF. In DNA, the CDR3 is TGTGCCAGCAGCGTAACTGGGACAGCCGCCGATAGCAATAAGCCCCAGCATTTT.

This clonotype was observed at least ten times. The chain couples TRBV4-1 to TRBJ1-1; D unclear. Trimming took 4 bases from V and 1 from J, leaving 7 bases between them. The CDR3 is 13 amino acids. The germline V gene has CDR1 MGHRA and CDR2 YSYEKL. The CDR3 DNA reads as TGCGCCAGCAGCCCGAGACGGAACACTGAAGCTTTCTTT. This translates into CASSPRRNTEAFF.

This clonotype occurred many times. The V gene is TRBV29-1, the J gene TRBJ1-3, with 8 positions matching TRBD1. Germline assignment: CDR1 SQVTM and CDR2 ANQGSEA. This CDR3 contains 14 residues. CDR3 coding DNA: TGCAGTTACCAAACAGGGGGAACTGGAAACACCATATATTTT. Its protein product is CSYQTGGTGNTIYF.

A note on this clonotype: Germline and junction disagree at one end, which may indicate a read error. The chain uses TRBV6-2 or TRBV6-3 and TRBJ2-1, with D possibly TRBD1 on 7 matching bases. Per germline, CDR1 MNHEY and CDR2 SVGEGT. The CDR3 has 16 amino acids. DNA for the CDR3: TGTTCCAGTGCAGGGGGGACTCGGGAGAGAGGTAGCGAGCAGTTCTTC. Amino acids: CSSAGGTRERGSEQFF.

This chain uses TRBV5-1 with TRBJ2-7; D is perhaps TRBD1 or TRBD2 (7 bases each). In germline, CDR1 is SGHRS, CDR2 YFSETQ. Trimming took off 6 bases at V and 2 bases at J, with 12 bases between the two ends. The CDR3 length is 13 residues. The CDR3 bases are TGCGCCAGCACAGGGGGGGGCCCCTACGAGCAGTACTTC. This translates into CASTGGGPYEQYF. The variable domain in full, completed from reference TRBV5-1 and TRBJ2-7, reads KAGVTQTPRYLIKTRGQQVTLSCSPISGHRSVSWYQQTPGQGLQFLFEYFSETQRNKGNFPGRFSGRQFSNSRSEMNVSTLELGDSALYLCASTGGGPYEQYFGPGTRLTVT.

This clonotype was found a few times. The rearrangement links TRBV29-1 to TRBJ2-7; TRBD2 matches 8 bases. The germline CDR1 and CDR2 sequences are SQVTM and ANQGSEA. V shed 4 bases and J 0 bases; nucleotides not matched to a gene: 2. The CDR3 contains 13 residues. Written as DNA, the CDR3 is TGCAGCGTTGCGGGGGGGCGCTCCTACGAGCAGTACTTC. Amino acid sequence: CSVAGGRSYEQYF.

This CDR3 reads CAISEAGQGTYEQYF. The CDR3 DNA is TGTGCCATCAGTGAGGCCGGACAGGGCACCTACGAGCAGTACTTC. This chain joins TRBV10-3 and TRBJ2-7; 8 positions match TRBD1. After removal of 2 bases from V and 2 bases from J, the junction contained 5 bases not matched to a gene. The CDR3 runs 15 residues. The germline CDR1 and CDR2 sequences are ENHRY and SYGVKD.

This clonotype was seen ten or more times. The chain has TRBV7-2 and TRBJ1-5; D possibly corresponds to TRBD1 (5 bases). Trimming removed 2 bases at V and 6 bases at J, with 14 bases between. The CDR3 extends over 15 amino acids. Germline-derived CDR1 and CDR2 are SGHTA and FQGNSA. CDR3 residues: CASSLRQGGAQPQHF. For the CDR3, the DNA is TGTGCCAGCAGCTTACGTCAGGGTGGGGCTCAGCCCCAGCATTTT.

The rearrangement joins TRBV30 to TRBJ1-5, with no clear D. This CDR3 is built from 13 residues. The V end was cut by 2 bases, the J end by 2 bases, with 7 bases between. Germline-derived CDR1 and CDR2 are GTSNPN and SVGIG (reference sequence). The CDR3 nucleotides read TGTGCCTGGAGTACGGTGGGCAATCAGCCCCAGCATTTT. Translated: CAWSTVGNQPQHF.

Ten or more counts support this clonotype. The chain employs TRBV10-1 and TRBJ2-3, with a possible D match to TRBD2 (6 bases). Trimming took 5 bases from V and 3 from J, leaving 18 bases between them. The germline gives CDR1 WNHNN, CDR2 SYGVQD (reference sequence). This CDR3 is built from 16 residues. The CDR3 protein is CASSPRSGRSTDTQYF. The CDR3 nucleotides are TGCGCCAGCAGTCCCAGATCCGGGAGATCAACAGATACGCAGTATTTT.

The table lists this clonotype with many counts. The genes are TRBV9 and TRBJ1-5; TRBD1 is a possible D gene (5 bases). V gave up 4 bases and J gave up 0 bases, with 11 bases separating them. In germline, CDR1 is SGDLS, CDR2 YYNGEE. The length of the CDR3 is 15 residues. CDR3 residues: CASSTRGDSNQPQHF. CDR3 coding DNA: TGTGCCAGCAGCACAAGAGGGGATAGCAATCAGCCCCAGCATTTT.

This clonotype was found many times. V usage is TRBV20-1 and J usage is TRBJ2-7; D not resolved. The CDR3 extends over 16 amino acids. Germline V gene sequence: CDR1 DFQATT, CDR2 SNEGSKA (reference sequence). Deletions cut 0 bases from V and 2 bases from J, with 17 bases between. The CDR3 nucleotides are TGCAGTGCTAGAGATGACGGATCATCCAAACCCTACGAGCAGTACTTC. It translates to CSARDDGSSKPYEQYF.

This chain links TRBV6-6 with TRBJ2-6; TRBD1 matches 8 bases. The V gene end was trimmed by 0 bases and the J gene end by 10 bases; junction bases not matched to a gene: 14. CDR3 length: 18 amino acids. Germline V gene lookup returns CDR1 MNHNY and CDR2 SVGAGI (reference sequence). CDR3 loop: CASSYSQGDNGGENVLTF. The DNA of the CDR3 is TGTGCCAGCAGTTACTCACAGGGGGATAATGGTGGGGAAAACGTCCTGACTTTC.

Regarding this clonotype: No conserved phenylalanine or tryptophan ends this CDR3, so it is likely a read error. The chain couples TRBV12-3 or TRBV12-4 to TRBJ2-5, with D perhaps given as TRBD1 or TRBD2 (5 bases each). CDR3 length: 14 residues. V lost 3 bases and J lost 4, with 12 bases in between. The chain's CDR3 is CASSFWGSLETQYL. CDR3 coding DNA: TGTGCCAGCAGTTTTTGGGGGTCGCTAGAGACCCAGTACTTA.

This clonotype came up many times. The chain is built from TRBV2 and TRBJ2-1; D possibly corresponds to TRBD1 (6 bases). Germline assignment: CDR1 SNHLY and CDR2 FYNNEI. Trimming pared 6 bases from V and 7 bases from J, leaving 19 bases between. The CDR3 has 15 residues. The CDR3 here is CASRRGMNGGNEQFF. CDR3 bases: TGTGCCAGCAGGAGGGGGATGAATGGGGGAAATGAGCAGTTCTTC.

This clonotype was found many times. The rearrangement uses TRBV20-1 and TRBJ1-1; TRBD1 matches at 8 bases. V was clipped by 4 bases and J by 5 bases; unmatched bases: 6. Germline V gene lookup returns CDR1 DFQATT and CDR2 SNEGSKA (reference sequence). The CDR3 length is 13 residues. CDR3 in DNA: TGCAGTGCTATGCAGGGGGCCACGACTGAAGCTTTCTTT. Translated: CSAMQGATTEAFF.

This clonotype occurred once. At one of its ends the junction is not consistent with the germline gene, which may arise from a read error. The CDR3 DNA reads TGTTCCAGTGCCGGTCACCTAGCGGGGGGACACTACAATGAGCAGTTCTTC. Translation: CSSAGHLAGGHYNEQFF. The chain is built from TRBV6-1 and TRBJ2-1, with 11 bases matching TRBD2. The CDR3 is 17 amino acids. Looked up from germline, CDR1 is MNHNS and CDR2 is SASEGT.

This clonotype occurred many times. V and J are TRBV28 and TRBJ1-2, with 8 positions matching TRBD1. With 7 bases clipped from V and 5 bases from J, the junction kept 6 bases outside the gene matches. CDR3 length: 13 residues. Per germline, CDR1 MDHEN and CDR2 SYDVKM. The CDR3, as DNA: TGTGCCAGCACATTGGACAGGGTTTATGGCTACACCTTC. Protein product: CASTLDRVYGYTF.

The sample holds a few counts of this clonotype. The chain joins TRBV7-3 to TRBJ2-3; D call uncertain. CDR3 size: 14 residues. V was pared by 1 base and J by 3 bases, with 8 bases between. Germline loops: CDR1 SGHTA, CDR2 FQGTGA. The CDR3 loop is CASSLSPLTDTQYF. The CDR3 DNA sequence: TGTGCCAGCAGCTTAAGCCCTCTAACAGATACGCAGTATTTT. Variable domain in full (rest from reference TRBV7-3 and TRBJ2-3): GAGVSQTPSNKVTEKGKYVELRCDPISGHTALYWYRQSLGQGPEFLIYFQGTGAADDSGLPNDRFFAVRPEGSVSTLKIQRTERGDSAVYLCASSLSPLTDTQYFGPGTRLTVL.

A note on this clonotype: One base away lies a much larger clone, so this may be a sequencing read error. This is likely a read error, given that the CDR3 carries no conserved phenylalanine or tryptophan at its end. The chain is built from TRBV7-9 and TRBJ1-1, with 7 bases fitting TRBD1. Germline loops: CDR1 SEHNR, CDR2 FQNEAQ (reference sequence). With 6 bases clipped from V and 8 bases from J, the junction kept 3 bases outside the gene matches. The CDR3 has 11 amino acids. CDR3 coding DNA: TGTGCCAGCAGATCGGGACAGGAAGCTTTCCTT. Encoded protein: CASRSGQEAFL.

In this sample, this clonotype turned up many times. V and J are TRBV6-1 and TRBJ1-5, with D unclear. V shed 6 bases and J shed 5 bases, with 11 bases lying between them. Germline V gene lookup returns CDR1 MNHNS and CDR2 SASEGT. The CDR3 consists of 13 residues. CDR3 residues: CASRAVLDQPQHF. In DNA form, the CDR3 reads TGTGCCAGCAGGGCAGTACTCGATCAGCCCCAGCATTTT.

The table lists this clonotype with many counts. V and J are TRBV4-1 and TRBJ1-5, with D perhaps matching TRBD1 (6 bases). The germline CDR1 and CDR2 sequences are MGHRA and YSYEKL. The V and J ends lost 4 bases and 3 bases respectively, with 16 bases between them. The CDR3 spans 16 residues. The DNA for the CDR3 is TGCGCCAGCAGCCTCCGCTTCGGGGGCGACAATCAGCCCCAGCATTTT. It specifies CASSLRFGGDNQPQHF.

This clonotype has a count of ten or more. V usage is TRBV19 and J usage is TRBJ2-1, with 10 bases matching TRBD2. The CDR3 contains 16 residues. CDR1 is LNHDA and CDR2 is SQIVND in the germline V gene (reference sequence). Trimming took 9 bases from V and 6 from J; bases not matched to a gene: 14. CDR3: CASRPSGSYLTNEQFF. CDR3 nucleotide sequence: TGTGCCAGCCGACCTAGCGGGAGCTATCTGACCAATGAGCAGTTCTTC.

This clonotype was seen many times. V is TRBV19 and J is TRBJ1-1, with 9 bases identical to TRBD1. The CDR3 consists of 13 residues. CDR1 is LNHDA, CDR2 SQIVND, per germline (reference sequence). J lost 4 bases, V lost 4 bases, and 1 base had no gene match. CDR3 residues: CASSTTGGTEAFF. The CDR3 nucleotides are TGTGCCAGTAGTACGACAGGGGGCACTGAAGCTTTCTTT.

This clonotype occurred many times. The V and J genes are TRBV28 and TRBJ1-2; D remains ambiguous. The CDR3 loop spans 12 amino acids. Trimming removed 5 bases from V and 4 bases from J, with 8 bases in between. The germline CDR1 and CDR2 sequences are MDHEN and SYDVKM. CDR3 loop: CASSRESYGYTF. The CDR3 nucleotides read TGTGCCAGCAGTAGGGAGTCCTATGGCTACACCTTC.

This clonotype was recorded at least ten times. The rearrangement uses TRBV7-8 and TRBJ2-3; 8 positions agree with TRBD1. Per germline, CDR1 SGHVS and CDR2 FQNEAQ. The CDR3 contains 15 residues. The V and J ends lost 2 bases and 3 bases, in that order; junction bases with no gene match: 4. The CDR3, as DNA: TGTGCCAGCAGCTTACAGGGGGCGCCTACAGATACGCAGTATTTT. Amino acids: CASSLQGAPTDTQYF.

Many counts were recorded for this clonotype. The chain joins TRBV29-1 to TRBJ1-1, with unresolved D. Trimming removed 2 bases at V and 0 bases at J, with 7 bases between. Germline V gives CDR1 SQVTM, CDR2 ANQGSEA. The CDR3 has 13 residues. DNA for the CDR3: TGCAGCGTTGAACAGAGCATGAACACTGAAGCTTTCTTT. It is translated as CSVEQSMNTEAFF.